This TCR beta chain is drawn from a study of blood T cell repertoires in COVID-19. Each participant's cohort was designated according to participant-reported clinical history. Germline lookup yields CDR1 SGHAT and CDR2 FQNNGV. The CDR3 spans 15 residues. With 3 bases removed from V and 0 bases from J, the gap between germline ends came to 8 bases. Clones were sequenced by immunoSEQ multiplex PCR, and TCRdb holds only the in-frame ones, with some missing. The sample holds about 320,000 clones, around nine tenths seen once. The chain links TRBV11-2 to TRBJ2-2; the D gene is possibly TRBD2 (6 bases). This clonotype was obtained from a man aged 25-40 years who had recovered from COVID-19. Sequenced sample: PBMCs or T cells enriched from blood (not recorded which). The CDR3 is CASSFSGPNTGELFF. CDR3 in DNA: TGTGCCAGCAGCTTTAGCGGCCCGAACACCGGGGAGCTGTTTTTT.